This TCR beta chain was observed in a study of regulatory T cells in long-lasting Graves disease. Arm-PCR of CDR3 regions and iRepertoire HTBI primers were used to build TCR beta libraries. TCRdb fed the multiplex PCR reads into MiXCR, producing one record per CDR3 protein. The data contain about 620,000 distinct CDR3 sequences, 16% of them seen just once; the ten biggest clones take up about 20%. This CDR3 spans 15 amino acids. V lost 2 bases and J lost 7; bases outside the gene matches: 5. The germline gives CDR1 SGHVS, CDR2 FQNEAQ. Documented time point: newly diagnosed GD, antithyroid drugs for less than 3 months. PBMC RNA was the source of the TCR library. This clonotype was seen at least ten times. A further study also used this sample, focusing on T cells in Graves' hyperthyroidism and ophthalmopathy.

The gene calls are TRBV7-8 and TRBJ1-6, with TRBD1 matching 7 bases. This clonotype was sampled from a woman in her twenties or thirties with Graves disease. This material consisted of peripheral blood mononuclear cells (PBMCs), taken at new diagnosis, from a patient treated with antithyroid drugs. The CDR3 DNA sequence: TGTGCCAGCAGCTTAACAGGGGTGAACAATTCACCCCTCCACTTT. This sequence encodes CASSLTGVNNSPLHF.